Each of the 19 T cell receptor beta chains below was sequenced from the same sample in a study of neurological immune-mediated disorders. TCRdb called the 5' RACE reads again in MiXCR, with one record for every CDR3 protein. This sample has tens of thousands of distinct CDR3 sequences, with about 3.5% found just once. The specimen was PBMCs. The receptors here all came from a woman aged 50 to 65 with multiple sclerosis.

This clonotype was observed many times. The V gene is TRBV27, the J gene TRBJ2-2; possible D gene TRBD2, 5 bases. Germline lookup yields CDR1 MNHEY and CDR2 SMNVEV (reference sequence). The ends were cut back, 8 bases at V and 1 base at J, with 23 bases in the middle. The CDR3 totals 18 residues. CDR3: CASGFLDWTTLNTGELFF. CDR3 nucleotides: TGTGCCAGCGGATTCTTGGACTGGACCACGTTGAACACCGGGGAGCTGTTTTTT.

This clonotype was observed many times. The rearrangement links TRBV20-1 to TRBJ2-3, with 11 nucleotides matching TRBD2. J lost 6 bases, V lost 0 bases, and 11 bases had no gene match. This CDR3 is 17 amino acids long. CDR1 is DFQATT, CDR2 SNEGSKA, per germline (reference sequence). CDR3 sequence: CSARDQTSGKVADTQYF. The CDR3 DNA reads TGCAGTGCTAGAGATCAGACTAGCGGGAAAGTTGCGGATACGCAGTATTTT.

This clonotype was seen ten or more times. This chain uses TRBV7-2 with TRBJ2-7; D is ambiguous. Trimming took 2 bases from V and 6 from J, leaving 11 bases between them. The CDR3 loop spans 13 amino acids. CDR1 and CDR2 from the germline V gene are SGHTA and FQGNSA. CDR3 in DNA: TGTGCCAGCAGCTTATCGAGACGGAGCGAGCAGTACTTC. Translated: CASSLSRRSEQYF.

This clonotype was seen ten or more times. The chain carries TRBV14 and TRBJ1-6; 7 bases map to TRBD1. Unmatched junction bases numbered 7, after V lost 4 bases and J lost 7 bases. CDR3 length: 15 residues. From germline, CDR1 is SGHDN and CDR2 FVKESK. CDR3 DNA: TGTGCCAGCAGCCTTGGGACAGTCGGGAATTCACCCCTCCACTTT. It yields the protein CASSLGTVGNSPLHF.

A word on this clonotype: This may be a read error, as it is one base from a much larger clone. V gene TRBV7-2 combines with J gene TRBJ1-5; D possibly corresponds to TRBD1 (6 bases). The CDR3 covers 12 residues. Trimming pared 5 bases from V and 15 bases from J, leaving 17 bases between. The germline V gene has CDR1 SGHTA and CDR2 FQGNSA. DNA of the CDR3: TGTGCCAGCAGCACAAATGGGGGGCAACCGCATTTT. Protein product: CASSTNGGQPHF.

This clonotype has at least ten counts. The chain recombines TRBV27 with TRBJ2-7; tentatively, D is TRBD2 (6 bases). The CDR3 contains 15 residues. V was shortened by 7 bases and J by 7 bases, with 23 bases between the two germline ends. The V gene's germline CDR1 is MNHEY and CDR2 SMNVEV (reference sequence). CDR3 sequence: CASKVLRDRRVEQYF. In DNA, the CDR3 is TGTGCCAGCAAAGTTTTGCGGGACCGCCGGGTGGAGCAGTACTTC.

This clonotype was picked up many times. The gene calls are TRBV20-1 and TRBJ2-5, with D possibly TRBD2 on 5 matching bases. The V and J ends lost 3 bases and 1 base respectively, with 9 bases between them. Germline V gene sequence: CDR1 DFQATT, CDR2 SNEGSKA (reference sequence). This CDR3 contains 13 residues. CDR3 in DNA: TGCAGTGCTAGGGCGGGCAGCCAAGAGACCCAGTACTTC. Translating gives CSARAGSQETQYF.

The table lists this clonotype with many counts. This chain connects TRBV5-1 to TRBJ2-1; 9 nucleotides align to TRBD2. There are 16 residues in the CDR3. The germline V gene has CDR1 SGHRS and CDR2 YFSETQ. J was trimmed by 3 bases and V by 4 bases; bases with no gene match: 8. CDR3 sequence reads: CASSEQAGGFYNEQFF. CDR3 nucleotides: TGCGCCAGCAGCGAACAAGCGGGAGGTTTCTACAATGAGCAGTTCTTC.

This clonotype occurred many times. The chain links TRBV4-3 to TRBJ2-7, with 10 positions matching TRBD2. The CDR3 runs to 15 residues. CDR1 is LGHNA and CDR2 is YSLEER in the germline V gene. Trimming cost V 1 base and J 4 bases; bases outside gene matches: 4. This chain's CDR3 is CASSQVAGGQYEQYF. The CDR3 DNA reads TGCGCCAGCAGCCAAGTAGCGGGAGGTCAGTACGAGCAGTACTTC.

The chain recombines TRBV24-1 with TRBJ1-1, with D possibly matching TRBD1 (6 bases). V shed 9 bases and J shed 7 bases, with 11 bases lying between them. The CDR3 runs to 11 residues. From germline, CDR1 is KGHDR and CDR2 SFDVKD. The CDR3 DNA reads as TGTGCCACCGAGGGGGGTGGTGAAGCTTTCTTT. This codes for CATEGGGEAFF.

About this clonotype itself: A read error is possible here, since a much larger clone lies one base away. V usage is TRBV7-2 and J usage is TRBJ2-7; perhaps TRBD2 as D (5 bases). Germline V CDR1 and CDR2: SGHTA, FQGNSA. This CDR3 spans 15 amino acids. Trimming removed 5 bases from V and 2 bases from J, with 16 bases in between. CDR3 sequence: CASSHSTGKTYEQYF. In nucleotides, the CDR3 is TGTGCCAGCAGCCATAGTACGGGAAAGACCTACGAGCAGTACTTC.

This clonotype was seen repeatedly, ten times or more. The rearrangement joins TRBV7-9 to TRBJ2-2, with D possibly TRBD1 on 5 matching bases. From germline, CDR1 is SEHNR and CDR2 FQNEAQ (reference sequence). The CDR3 covers 13 residues. V dropped 5 bases and J dropped 6 bases, with 10 bases sitting between them. The CDR3 region has the DNA TGTGCCAGCAGCACTAAGGGGCCCGGGGAGCTGTTTTTT. Translation: CASSTKGPGELFF.

This clonotype was detected only a few times. This chain joins TRBV7-6 and TRBJ2-3; 8 bases fit TRBD2. The CDR3 runs to 14 residues. Germline-derived CDR1 and CDR2 are SGHVS and FNYEAQ. J gave up 5 bases and V 6 bases, and 7 bases lay outside the gene matches. The CDR3 protein is CASRDGLAGDTQYF. The DNA of the CDR3 is TGTGCCAGCAGGGACGGACTAGCTGGAGATACGCAGTATTTT. Drawing the rest from reference TRBV7-6 and TRBJ2-3, the complete variable domain is GAGVSQSPRYKVTKRGQDVALRCDPISGHVSLYWYRQALGQGPEFLTYFNYEAQQDKSGLPNDRFSAERPEGSISTLTIQRTEQRDSAMYRCASRDGLAGDTQYFGPGTRLTVL.

The rearrangement uses TRBV19 and TRBJ1-1; D perhaps matches TRBD1 (6 bases). V was pared by 8 bases and J by 3 bases, with 10 bases between. CDR1 is LNHDA, CDR2 SQIVND, per germline (reference sequence). The CDR3 contains 12 residues. In DNA form, the CDR3 reads TGTGCCAGTCTTTCAGGGGACACTGAAGCTTTCTTT. Translated: CASLSGDTEAFF.

The sample holds many counts of this clonotype. The chain links TRBV5-8 to TRBJ1-1, with no clear D. Germline CDR1 is SGHTS and CDR2 is YDEGEE. Trimming took off 5 bases at V and 7 bases at J, with 6 bases between the two ends. This CDR3 is 10 amino acids long. In DNA form, the CDR3 reads TGTGCCAGCAGTTGGGGTGAAGCTTTCTTT. It specifies CASSWGEAFF.

This clonotype appeared a few times. This chain joins TRBV20-1 and TRBJ1-3; maybe TRBD1 (5 bases). The CDR3 length is 15 residues. V lost 0 bases and J 3 bases, leaving 12 bases between the germline ends. Per the germline V gene, CDR1 is DFQATT and CDR2 is SNEGSKA (reference sequence). The CDR3 DNA reads as TGCAGTGCTAGAGATCTGGGGGAAGGTGGAAACACCATATATTTT. This encodes CSARDLGEGGNTIYF.

This clonotype was counted many times. The chain employs TRBV27 and TRBJ2-7; D is tentatively TRBD1 or TRBD2 (5 bases each). V was cut by 2 bases and J by 7 bases, with 21 bases left in between. CDR3 length equals 16 residues. The germline gives CDR1 MNHEY, CDR2 SMNVEV (reference sequence). The CDR3 sequence is CASSLKGTGPRREQYF. The CDR3 DNA reads TGTGCCAGCAGTTTAAAAGGGACCGGACCAAGAAGGGAGCAGTACTTC.

The chain links TRBV18 to TRBJ2-2; D not resolved. Germline-derived CDR1 and CDR2 are KGHSH and LQKENI. V dropped 4 bases and J dropped 4 bases, with 16 bases sitting between them. The CDR3 runs to 16 residues. This CDR3 is CASSQNSKTFTGELFF. CDR3 DNA sequence: TGTGCCAGCTCACAGAATAGCAAGACTTTCACCGGGGAGCTGTTTTTT.

This clonotype was seen repeatedly, ten times or more. This chain joins TRBV27 and TRBJ2-7; 8 nucleotides line up with TRBD2. This CDR3 is built from 15 residues. V gave up 5 bases and J gave up 6 bases; unmatched junction bases: 12. Germline V gene sequence: CDR1 MNHEY, CDR2 SMNVEV (reference sequence). The CDR3 DNA follows: TGTGCCAGCAGTCTGATCCGGGAGGGCCCCCTCGAGCAGTACTTC. It yields the protein CASSLIREGPLEQYF.